Listed below are T cell receptor beta chains from one sample, sequenced in a study of OX40 agonist ivuxolimab in advanced cancers. Repertoires were generated with immunoSEQ multiplex PCR, while TCRdb's copy carries only in-frame clones and drops some. The sample lists approximately 24,000 clones; around 85% were seen once. The starting material was CD4+ or CD8+ T cells sorted from blood, obtained in a trial of the OX40 agonist ivuxolimab. The receptors derive from an adult with an advanced solid tumor such as melanoma, head and neck, liver or kidney cancer. The CDR3 runs from the conserved cysteine through the conserved F or W. D genes are given only for firm matches. Clone size is given for some rows only: seen once, a few or many times, or a class if the clone is expanded.

v_call,clone_size,j_call,d_call,cdr3_aa,cdr3_nt
TRBV2,.,TRBJ2-5,TRBD1,CASSGVRTGEETQYF,TGTGCCAGCAGTGGGGTGAGGACAGGCGAAGAGACCCAGTACTTC
TRBV11-2,.,TRBJ2-5,TRBD2,CASSWGGRDETQYF,TGTGCCAGCAGCTGGGGCGGGAGAGACGAGACCCAGTACTTC
TRBV7-9,many,TRBJ1-2,.,CASSLGLGTGLDGYTF,TGTGCCAGCAGCTTGGGGTTGGGGACTGGGCTCGATGGCTACACCTTC
TRBV28,.,TRBJ2-1,.,CASSLDSEDAYNEQFF,TGTGCCAGCAGTTTAGATTCCGAAGACGCATACAATGAGCAGTTCTTC
TRBV4-1,.,TRBJ1-6,TRBD1,CASSQEIGTGENSPLHF,TGCGCCAGCAGCCAAGAGATAGGGACAGGGGAGAATTCACCCCTCCACTTT
TRBV5-1,few,TRBJ2-7,.,CASSFASSYEQYF,TGCGCCAGCAGCTTTGCCAGCTCCTACGAGCAGTACTTC
TRBV4-1,.,TRBJ2-3,TRBD2,CASSQDLAGGIDTQYF,TGCGCCAGCAGCCAAGACCTAGCGGGAGGGATAGATACGCAGTATTTT
TRBV27,.,TRBJ2-7,.,CASSPPLQIYEQYF,TGTGCCAGCAGCCCCCCCTTGCAAATCTACGAGCAGTACTTC
TRBV6-6,.,TRBJ2-1,.,CASSYGPSGEQFF,TGTGCCAGCAGTTACGGGCCCTCGGGTGAGCAGTTCTTC
TRBV5-1,once,TRBJ1-6,.,CASSLGQATPDNSPLHF,TGCGCCAGCAGCTTGGGTCAGGCCACACCAGATAATTCACCCCTCCACTTT
TRBV28,.,TRBJ2-5,.,CASSLIGGETQYF,TGTGCCAGCAGTTTAATAGGGGGAGAGACCCAGTACTTC
TRBV2,.,TRBJ1-4,.,CASSEAPRGEEKLFF,TGTGCCAGCAGTGAGGCCCCAAGGGGGGAGGAAAAACTGTTTTTT
TRBV7-3,.,TRBJ2-7,TRBD1,CASKQGWDRSYEQYF,TGTGCCAGCAAACAGGGCTGGGACAGATCCTACGAGCAGTACTTC
TRBV19,few,TRBJ1-1,.,CASSPSEGVNTEAFF,TGTGCCAGTAGTCCCTCCGAGGGGGTGAACACTGAAGCTTTCTTT
TRBV5-4,.,TRBJ2-7,TRBD1,CASSRGQIYEQYF,TGTGCCAGCAGCCGGGGACAGATCTACGAGCAGTACTTC
TRBV10-2,.,TRBJ2-6,.,CASSEAGGSGRFGANVLTF,TGCGCCAGCAGTGAAGCGGGTGGGAGTGGGAGGTTTGGGGCCAACGTCCTGACTTTC
TRBV27,.,TRBJ1-5,.,CASSLSGNQPQHF,TGTGCCAGCAGTTTATCGGGCAATCAGCCCCAGCATTTT
TRBV7-6,once,TRBJ2-5,.,CASSSINEAQYF,TGTGCCAGCAGCTCCATTAATGAGGCCCAGTACTTC
TRBV9,.,TRBJ2-7,.,CASSVSGVGNYEQYF,TGTGCCAGCAGCGTGTCAGGGGTGGGGAACTACGAGCAGTACTTC
TRBV27,.,TRBJ1-4,.,CASSYTPGDVREKLFF,TGTGCCAGCAGTTACACCCCGGGGGACGTAAGAGAAAAACTGTTTTTT
TRBV11-2,once,TRBJ2-1,.,CASSLGAGRNEQFF,TGTGCCAGCAGCTTGGGGGCCGGCCGTAATGAGCAGTTCTTC
TRBV9,.,TRBJ2-1,TRBD2,CASSAPRTSGTNEQFF,TGTGCCAGCAGCGCGCCACGGACTAGCGGGACCAATGAGCAGTTCTTC
TRBV4-1,.,TRBJ2-7,TRBD2,CASSPRTSGNPSYEQYF,TGCGCCAGCAGCCCTAGGACTAGCGGGAATCCCTCCTACGAGCAGTACTTC
TRBV6-5,.,TRBJ2-5,TRBD2,CASSYRLAGVGETQYF,TGTGCCAGCAGTTACCGGCTAGCGGGAGTCGGCGAGACCCAGTACTTC
TRBV29-1,medium-sized,TRBJ1-4,.,CSVEDPGVTEKLFF,TGCAGCGTTGAAGACCCAGGGGTTACTGAAAAACTGTTTTTT
TRBV4-2,.,TRBJ1-5,.,CASSQEVWEGLGNQPQHF,TGTGCCAGCAGCCAAGAGGTCTGGGAGGGGCTCGGCAATCAGCCCCAGCATTTT
TRBV27,.,TRBJ2-5,TRBD2,CASSLSMAGGRETQYF,TGTGCCAGCAGTTTATCGATGGCGGGGGGACGTGAGACCCAGTACTTC
TRBV11-2,.,TRBJ2-3,.,CASSSGLLRTDTQYF,TGTGCCAGCAGCTCGGGACTCCTCCGTACAGATACGCAGTATTTT
TRBV7-9,.,TRBJ2-2,.,CASSQDLQSNGELFF,TGTGCCAGCAGCCAGGACCTCCAGTCCAACGGGGAGCTGTTTTTT
TRBV4-1,.,TRBJ1-1,.,CASSQELRQLNTEAFF,TGCGCCAGCAGCCAAGAACTTAGACAGTTGAACACTGAAGCTTTCTTT
TRBV6-1,once,TRBJ1-1,.,CASSDIPTLTARPKAFF,TGTGCCAGCAGTGATATTCCGACACTTACTGCCCGCCCAAAAGCTTTCTTT
TRBV7-8,.,TRBJ2-7,TRBD1,CASTGGGTGVHEQYF,TGTGCCAGCACCGGGGGGGGGACAGGGGTCCACGAGCAGTACTTC